This T cell receptor (beta chain) was retrieved from a study of cytomegalovirus exposure and HLA in healthy donors. Looking at the study overall: The study's early data release held 75 million to 95 million unique TCRs from HLA-typed donors.

General study findings and limits: It was assumed in the presence/absence analyses that sequencing depth was roughly uniform across donors. Association with HLA alleles at 0.05 false discovery rate was found for 16,951 TCR beta sequences in a later analysis.

The study ran its PCR with 60 Vbeta and 13 Jbeta primers. Method: immunoSEQ multiplex PCR; TCRdb's copy keeps in-frame clones and lacks some. The sample holds about 120,000 clones, 70% to 85% seen once. Per the germline V gene, CDR1 is KGHSH and CDR2 is LQKENI. V was trimmed by 5 bases and J by 0 bases, leaving 10 bases between them. This CDR3 region has 15 residues. With regard to this clone: As yet, its antigen is unknown.

The TCR was taken from a middle-aged man in good health and CMV-seropositive. V is TRBV18 and J is TRBJ2-2; a possible D gene is TRBD2 (5 bases). Sequencing was carried out using PBMCs. The CDR3 is CASSATGTNTGELFF. Here the CDR3 DNA reads TGTGCCAGCTCAGCCACCGGGACGAACACCGGGGAGCTGTTTTTT.